The source of this T cell receptor (beta chain) is a study of T cell changes during pregnancy in multiple sclerosis. Assay used: immunoSEQ multiplex PCR; TCRdb lists only in-frame clones, some missing. The data contain 100,000 or so clones, approximately 91% of them singletons. The length of the CDR3 is 15 residues. Germline V CDR1 and CDR2: LGHNA, YNFKEQ. J lost 1 base, V lost 1 base, and 2 bases had no gene match. V and J are TRBV4-2 and TRBJ2-5, with 8 bases fitting TRBD2. The source of this sequence is a female donor with multiple sclerosis, enrolled in a pregnancy study. The specimen comprised peripheral blood, sampled after pregnancy. For the CDR3, the DNA is TGTGCCAGCAGCCAAGTCGCGGGGGGCCAAGAGACCCAGTACTTC. This codes for CASSQVAGGQETQYF.